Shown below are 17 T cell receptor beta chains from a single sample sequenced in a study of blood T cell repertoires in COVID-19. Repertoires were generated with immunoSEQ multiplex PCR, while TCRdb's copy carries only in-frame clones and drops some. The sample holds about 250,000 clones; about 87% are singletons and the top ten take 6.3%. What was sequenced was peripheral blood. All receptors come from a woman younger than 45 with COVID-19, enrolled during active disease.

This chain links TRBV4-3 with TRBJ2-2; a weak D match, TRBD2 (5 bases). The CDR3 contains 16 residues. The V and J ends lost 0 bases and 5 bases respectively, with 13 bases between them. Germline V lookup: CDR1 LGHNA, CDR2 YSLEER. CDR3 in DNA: TGCGCCAGCAGCCAAGATCTGGGGAGACGGACCGGGGAGCTGTTTTTT. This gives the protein CASSQDLGRRTGELFF.

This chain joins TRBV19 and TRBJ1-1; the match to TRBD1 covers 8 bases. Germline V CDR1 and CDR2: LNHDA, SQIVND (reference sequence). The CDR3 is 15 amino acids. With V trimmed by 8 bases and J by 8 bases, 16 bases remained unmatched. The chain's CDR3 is CASQQGVPRPREAFF. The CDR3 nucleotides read TGTGCCAGTCAACAGGGGGTTCCGCGCCCTCGGGAAGCTTTCTTT. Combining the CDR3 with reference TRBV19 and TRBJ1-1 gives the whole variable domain DGGITQSPKYLFRKEGQNVTLSCEQNLNHDAMYWYRQDPGQGLRLIYYSQIVNDFQKGDIAEGYSVSREKKESFPLTVTSAQKNPTAFYLCASQQGVPRPREAFFGQGTRLTVV.

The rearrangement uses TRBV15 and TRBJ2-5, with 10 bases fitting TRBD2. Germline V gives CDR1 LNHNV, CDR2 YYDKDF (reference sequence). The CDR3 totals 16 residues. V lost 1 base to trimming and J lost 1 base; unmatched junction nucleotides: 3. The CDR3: CATSRGTSGIQETQYF. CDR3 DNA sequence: TGTGCCACCAGCAGAGGAACTAGCGGGATCCAAGAGACCCAGTACTTC.

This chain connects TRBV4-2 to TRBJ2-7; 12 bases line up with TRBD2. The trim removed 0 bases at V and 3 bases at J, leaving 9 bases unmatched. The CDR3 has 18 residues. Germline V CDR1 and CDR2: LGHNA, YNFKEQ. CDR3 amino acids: CASSQDRLAGATSYEQYF. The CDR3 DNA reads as TGTGCCAGCAGCCAAGATCGACTAGCGGGGGCCACCAGCTACGAGCAGTACTTC.

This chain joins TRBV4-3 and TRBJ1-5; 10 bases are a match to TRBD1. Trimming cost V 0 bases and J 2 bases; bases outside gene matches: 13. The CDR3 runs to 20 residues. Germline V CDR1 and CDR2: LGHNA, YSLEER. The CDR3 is CASSQDQGTGASNGNQPQHF. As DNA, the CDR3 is TGCGCCAGCAGCCAAGATCAAGGGACAGGGGCGTCTAATGGCAATCAGCCCCAGCATTTT.

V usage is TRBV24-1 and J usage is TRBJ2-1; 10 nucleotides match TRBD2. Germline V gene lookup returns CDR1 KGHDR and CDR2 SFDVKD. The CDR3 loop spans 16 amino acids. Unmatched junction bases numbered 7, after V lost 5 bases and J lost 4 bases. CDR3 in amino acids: CATSGPGTSAYNEQFF. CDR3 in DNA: TGTGCCACCAGTGGTCCCGGGACTAGCGCTTACAATGAGCAGTTCTTC.

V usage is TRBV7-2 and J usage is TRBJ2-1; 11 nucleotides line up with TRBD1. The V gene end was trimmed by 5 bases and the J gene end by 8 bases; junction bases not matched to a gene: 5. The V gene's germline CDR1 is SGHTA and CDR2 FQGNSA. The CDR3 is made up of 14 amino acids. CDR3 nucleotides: TGTGCCAGCAGCGCGGACAGGGGGCGGGATGAGCAGTTCTTC. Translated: CASSADRGRDEQFF.

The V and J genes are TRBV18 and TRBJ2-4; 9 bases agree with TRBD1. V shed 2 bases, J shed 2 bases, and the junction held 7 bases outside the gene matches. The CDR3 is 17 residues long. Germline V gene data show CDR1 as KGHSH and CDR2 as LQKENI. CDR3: CASSPMGQGLTKNIQYF. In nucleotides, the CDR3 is TGTGCCAGCTCACCAATGGGACAGGGCTTAACCAAAAACATTCAGTACTTC.

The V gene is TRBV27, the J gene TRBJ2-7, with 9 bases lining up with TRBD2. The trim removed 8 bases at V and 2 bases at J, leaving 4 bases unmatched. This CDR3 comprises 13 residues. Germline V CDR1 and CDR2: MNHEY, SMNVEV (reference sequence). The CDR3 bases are TGTGCCAGCCCCGGGACTAGCCCCTACGAGCAGTACGTC. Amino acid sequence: CASPGTSPYEQYV.

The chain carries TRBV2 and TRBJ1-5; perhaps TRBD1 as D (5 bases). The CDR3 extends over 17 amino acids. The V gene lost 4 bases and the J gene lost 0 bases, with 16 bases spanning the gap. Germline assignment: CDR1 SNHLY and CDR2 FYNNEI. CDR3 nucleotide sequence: TGTGCCAGCAGTGGAGACAGCAACCTCTATAGCAATCAGCCCCAGCATTTT. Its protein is CASSGDSNLYSNQPQHF.

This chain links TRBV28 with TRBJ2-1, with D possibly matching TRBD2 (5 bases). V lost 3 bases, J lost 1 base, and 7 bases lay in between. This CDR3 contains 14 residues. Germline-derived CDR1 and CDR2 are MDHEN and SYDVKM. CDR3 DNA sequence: TGTGCCAGCAGTTTTCGGACTTCCTACAATGAGCAGTTCTTC. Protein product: CASSFRTSYNEQFF. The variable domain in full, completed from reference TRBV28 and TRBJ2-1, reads DVKVTQSSRYLVKRTGEKVFLECVQDMDHENMFWYRQDPGLGLRLIYFSYDVKMKEKGDIPEGYSVSREKKERFSLILESASTNQTSMYLCASSFRTSYNEQFFGPGTRLTVL.

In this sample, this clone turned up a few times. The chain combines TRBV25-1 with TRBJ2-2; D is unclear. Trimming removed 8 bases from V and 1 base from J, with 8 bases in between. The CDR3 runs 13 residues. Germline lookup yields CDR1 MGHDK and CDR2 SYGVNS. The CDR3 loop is CASLDLNTGELFF. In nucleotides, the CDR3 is TGTGCCAGCTTAGACTTGAACACCGGGGAGCTGTTTTTT. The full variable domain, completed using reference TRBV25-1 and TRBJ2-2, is EADIYQTPRYLVIGTGKKITLECSQTMGHDKMYWYQQDPGMELHLIHYSYGVNSTEKGDLSSESTVSRIRTEHFPLTLESARPSHTSQYLCASLDLNTGELFFGEGSRLTVL.

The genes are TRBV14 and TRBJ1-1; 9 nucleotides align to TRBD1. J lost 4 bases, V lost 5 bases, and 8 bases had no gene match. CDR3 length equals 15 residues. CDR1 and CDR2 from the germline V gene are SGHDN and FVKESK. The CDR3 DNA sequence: TGTGCCAGCAGCGGACACAGGGGGCTGGGCACTGAAGCTTTCTTT. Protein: CASSGHRGLGTEAFF.

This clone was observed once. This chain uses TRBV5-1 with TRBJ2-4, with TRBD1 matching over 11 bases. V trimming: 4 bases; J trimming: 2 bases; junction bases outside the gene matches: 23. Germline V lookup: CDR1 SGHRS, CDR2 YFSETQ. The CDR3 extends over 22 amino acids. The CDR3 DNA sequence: TGCGCCAGCAGCCCTGTAGGGGTCGGACAGGGGGCGTCTCTTGGGACCAAAAACATTCAGTACTTC. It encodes CASSPVGVGQGASLGTKNIQYF.

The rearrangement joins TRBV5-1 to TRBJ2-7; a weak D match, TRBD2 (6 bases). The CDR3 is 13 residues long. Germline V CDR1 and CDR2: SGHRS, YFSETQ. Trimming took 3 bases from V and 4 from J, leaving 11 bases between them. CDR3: CASSSGTPYEQYF. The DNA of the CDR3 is TGCGCCAGCAGCTCAGGGACTCCTTACGAGCAGTACTTC.

The CDR3 protein is CASSLAGSGPYQETQYF. CDR3 DNA: TGTGCCAGCAGCTTAGCCGGGAGCGGGCCGTACCAAGAGACCCAGTACTTC. The rearrangement joins TRBV7-2 to TRBJ2-5; D possibly corresponds to TRBD2 (6 bases). Germline V gene lookup returns CDR1 SGHTA and CDR2 FQGNSA. The CDR3 contains 17 residues. V was cut by 0 bases and J by 0 bases, with 14 bases left in between. The complete variable domain, with remaining parts taken from reference TRBV7-2 and TRBJ2-5, reads GAGVSQSPSNKVTEKGKDVELRCDPISGHTALYWYRQSLGQGLEFLIYFQGNSAPDKSGLPSDRFSAERTGGSVSTLTIQRTQQEDSAVYLCASSLAGSGPYQETQYFGPGTRLLVL.

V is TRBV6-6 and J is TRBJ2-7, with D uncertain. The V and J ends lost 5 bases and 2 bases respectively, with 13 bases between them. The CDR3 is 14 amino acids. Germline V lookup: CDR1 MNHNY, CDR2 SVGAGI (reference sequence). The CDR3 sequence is CASSPLTGTYEQYV. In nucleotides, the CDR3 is TGTGCCAGCAGTCCCCTGACTGGTACCTACGAGCAGTACGTC.